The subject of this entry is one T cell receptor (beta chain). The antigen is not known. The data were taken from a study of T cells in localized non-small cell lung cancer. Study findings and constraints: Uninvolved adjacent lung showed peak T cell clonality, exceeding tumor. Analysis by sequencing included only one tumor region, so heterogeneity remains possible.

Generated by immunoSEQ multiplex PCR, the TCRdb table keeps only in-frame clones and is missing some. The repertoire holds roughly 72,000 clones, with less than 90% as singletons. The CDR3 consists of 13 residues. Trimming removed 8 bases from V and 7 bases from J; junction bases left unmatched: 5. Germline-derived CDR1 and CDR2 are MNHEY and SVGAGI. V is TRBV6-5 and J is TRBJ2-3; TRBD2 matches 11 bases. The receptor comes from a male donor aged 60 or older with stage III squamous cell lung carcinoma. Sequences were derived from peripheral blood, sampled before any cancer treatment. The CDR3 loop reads CASLAGGSYTQYF. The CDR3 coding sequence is TGTGCCAGCCTAGCGGGGGGATCATATACGCAGTATTTT.